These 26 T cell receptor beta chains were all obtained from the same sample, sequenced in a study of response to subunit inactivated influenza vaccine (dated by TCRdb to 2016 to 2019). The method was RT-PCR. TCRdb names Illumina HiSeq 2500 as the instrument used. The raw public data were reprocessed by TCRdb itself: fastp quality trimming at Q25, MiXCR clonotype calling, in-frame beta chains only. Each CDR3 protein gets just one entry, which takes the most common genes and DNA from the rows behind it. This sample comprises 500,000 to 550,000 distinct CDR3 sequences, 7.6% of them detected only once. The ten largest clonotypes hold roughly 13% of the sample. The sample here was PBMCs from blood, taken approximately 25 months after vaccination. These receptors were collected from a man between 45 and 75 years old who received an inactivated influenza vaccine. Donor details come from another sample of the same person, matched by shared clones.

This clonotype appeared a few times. CDR3 in amino acids: CASRSTGLNQPQHF. The CDR3 coding sequence is TGTGCCAGCAGATCAACAGGACTCAATCAGCCCCAGCATTTT. The rearrangement links TRBV6-1 to TRBJ1-5; D might be TRBD1 (5 bases). Looked up from germline, CDR1 is MNHNS and CDR2 is SASEGT. Deletions cut 6 bases from V and 3 bases from J, with 12 bases between. The CDR3 is made up of 14 amino acids.

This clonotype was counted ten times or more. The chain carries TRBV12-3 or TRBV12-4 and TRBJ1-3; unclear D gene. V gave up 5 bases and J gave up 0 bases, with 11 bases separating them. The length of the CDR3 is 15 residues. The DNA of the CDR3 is TGTGCCAGCAGTCCCACCCACAACTCTGGAAACACCATATATTTT. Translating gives CASSPTHNSGNTIYF.

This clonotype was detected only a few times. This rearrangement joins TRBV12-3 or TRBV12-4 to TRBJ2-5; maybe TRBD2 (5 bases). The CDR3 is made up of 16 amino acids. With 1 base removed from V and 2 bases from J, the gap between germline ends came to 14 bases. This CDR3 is CASSLVRGLRQETQYF. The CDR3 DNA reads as TGTGCCAGCAGTTTAGTTCGGGGTCTTAGGCAAGAGACCCAGTACTTC.

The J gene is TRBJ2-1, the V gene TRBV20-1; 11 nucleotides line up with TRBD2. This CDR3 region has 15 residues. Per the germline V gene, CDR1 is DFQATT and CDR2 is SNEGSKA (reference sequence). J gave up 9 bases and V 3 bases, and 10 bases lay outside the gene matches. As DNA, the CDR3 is TGCAGTGCTAGCCTGACTAGCGGGATTCTAAGTGAGCAGTTCTTC. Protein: CSASLTSGILSEQFF.

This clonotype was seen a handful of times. The CDR3 sequence: CASSYIPYGETQYF. CDR3 DNA sequence: TGTGCCAGCAGTTACATCCCTTACGGAGAGACCCAGTACTTC. This sequence joins TRBV6-5 and TRBJ2-5; D gene unclear. This CDR3 is 14 amino acids long. Germline-derived CDR1 and CDR2 are MNHEY and SVGAGI. Trimming stripped 2 bases from V and 4 bases from J, with 11 bases between.

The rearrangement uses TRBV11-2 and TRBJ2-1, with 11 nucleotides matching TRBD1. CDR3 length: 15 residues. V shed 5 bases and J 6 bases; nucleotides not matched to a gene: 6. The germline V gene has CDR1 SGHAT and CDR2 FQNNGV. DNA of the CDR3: TGTGCCAGCAGCCGACCTGGGACAGGGGGCAATGAGCAGTTCTTC. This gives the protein CASSRPGTGGNEQFF.

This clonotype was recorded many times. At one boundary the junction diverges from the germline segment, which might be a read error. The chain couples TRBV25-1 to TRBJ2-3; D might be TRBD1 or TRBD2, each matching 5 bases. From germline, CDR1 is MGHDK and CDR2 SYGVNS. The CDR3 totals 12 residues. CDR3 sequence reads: CASSEWEKGPNF. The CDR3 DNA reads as TGTGCCAGCAGTGAATGGGAGAAGGGGCCAAATTTT.

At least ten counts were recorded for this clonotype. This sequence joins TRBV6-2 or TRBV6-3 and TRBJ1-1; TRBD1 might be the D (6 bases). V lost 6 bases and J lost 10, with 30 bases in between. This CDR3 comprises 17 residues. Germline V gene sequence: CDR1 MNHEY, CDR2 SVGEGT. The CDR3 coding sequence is TGTGCCAGCAGAGACCTCCGGGGGCCGGTAACTGAAGTCGGAGCTTTCTTT. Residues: CASRDLRGPVTEVGAFF.

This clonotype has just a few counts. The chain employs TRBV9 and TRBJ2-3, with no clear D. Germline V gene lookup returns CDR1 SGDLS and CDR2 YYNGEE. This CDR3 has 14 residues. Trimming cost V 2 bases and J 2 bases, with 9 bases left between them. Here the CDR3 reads CASSVASATDTQYF. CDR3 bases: TGTGCCAGCAGCGTGGCCAGCGCCACAGATACGCAGTATTTT. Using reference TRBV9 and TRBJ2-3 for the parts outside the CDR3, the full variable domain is DSGVTQTPKHLITATGQRVTLRCSPRSGDLSVYWYQQSLDQGLQFLIQYYNGEERAKGNILERFSAQQFPDLHSELNLSSLELGDSALYFCASSVASATDTQYFGPGTRLTVL.

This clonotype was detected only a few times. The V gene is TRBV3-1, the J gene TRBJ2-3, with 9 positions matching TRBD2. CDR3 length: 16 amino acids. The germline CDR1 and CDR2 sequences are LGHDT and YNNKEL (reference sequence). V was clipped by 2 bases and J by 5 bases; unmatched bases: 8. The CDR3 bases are TGTGCCAGCAGCCAACATCCGGGACTAGCTCAAGATACGCAGTATTTT. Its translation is CASSQHPGLAQDTQYF.

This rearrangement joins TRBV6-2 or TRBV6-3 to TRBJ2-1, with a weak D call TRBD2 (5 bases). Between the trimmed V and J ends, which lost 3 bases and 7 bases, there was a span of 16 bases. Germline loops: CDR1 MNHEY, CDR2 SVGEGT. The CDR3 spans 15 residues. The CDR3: CASSYAGRVRNEQFF. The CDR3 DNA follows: TGTGCCAGCAGTTATGCCGGGCGGGTGAGAAATGAGCAGTTCTTC.

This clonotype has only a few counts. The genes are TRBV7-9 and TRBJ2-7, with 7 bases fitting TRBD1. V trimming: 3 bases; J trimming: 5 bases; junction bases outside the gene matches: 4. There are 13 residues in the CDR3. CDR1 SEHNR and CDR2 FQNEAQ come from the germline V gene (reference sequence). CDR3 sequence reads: CASSLTGYDEQYF. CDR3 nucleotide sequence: TGTGCCAGCAGCTTGACAGGGTACGACGAGCAGTACTTC.

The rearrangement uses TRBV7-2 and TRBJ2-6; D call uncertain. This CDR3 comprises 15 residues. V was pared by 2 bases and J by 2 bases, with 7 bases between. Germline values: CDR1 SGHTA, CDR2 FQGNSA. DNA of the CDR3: TGTGCCAGCAGCTTACTCCATACTGGGGCCAACGTCCTGACTTTC. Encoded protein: CASSLLHTGANVLTF.

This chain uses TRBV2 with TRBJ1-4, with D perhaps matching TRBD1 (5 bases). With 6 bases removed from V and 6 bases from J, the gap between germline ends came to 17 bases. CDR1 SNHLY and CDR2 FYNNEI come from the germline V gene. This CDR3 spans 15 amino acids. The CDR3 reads CASRATATRHEKLFF. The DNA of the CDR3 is TGTGCCAGCAGGGCGACAGCCACGAGGCATGAAAAACTGTTTTTT.

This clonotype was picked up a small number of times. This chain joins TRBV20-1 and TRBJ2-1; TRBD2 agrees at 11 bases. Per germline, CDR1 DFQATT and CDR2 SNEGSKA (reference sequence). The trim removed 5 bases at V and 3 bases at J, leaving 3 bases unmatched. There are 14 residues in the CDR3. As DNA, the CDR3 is TGCAGTGCTGGGGGACTAGCGGTCTACAATGAGCAGTTCTTC. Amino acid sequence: CSAGGLAVYNEQFF.

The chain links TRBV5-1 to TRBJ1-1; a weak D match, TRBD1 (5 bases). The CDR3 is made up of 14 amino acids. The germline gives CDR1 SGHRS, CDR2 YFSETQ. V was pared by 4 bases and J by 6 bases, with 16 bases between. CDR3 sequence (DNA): TGCGCCAGCAGCACGGACGGGGGGGAGGCTGAAGCTTTCTTT. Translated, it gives CASSTDGGEAEAFF.

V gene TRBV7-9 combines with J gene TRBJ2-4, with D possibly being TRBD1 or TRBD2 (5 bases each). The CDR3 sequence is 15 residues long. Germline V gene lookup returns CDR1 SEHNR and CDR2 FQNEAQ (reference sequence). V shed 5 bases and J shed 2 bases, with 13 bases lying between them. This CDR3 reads CASSLGRGPKNIQYF. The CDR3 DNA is TGTGCCAGCAGCCTGGGACGTGGGCCCAAAAACATTCAGTACTTC.

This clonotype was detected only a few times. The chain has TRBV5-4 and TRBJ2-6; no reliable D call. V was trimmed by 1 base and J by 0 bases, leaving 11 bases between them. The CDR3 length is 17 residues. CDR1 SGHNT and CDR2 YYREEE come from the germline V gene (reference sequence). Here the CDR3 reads CASSLSSTGSGANVLTF. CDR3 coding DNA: TGTGCCAGCAGCTTGAGTTCGACCGGCTCTGGGGCCAACGTCCTGACTTTC.

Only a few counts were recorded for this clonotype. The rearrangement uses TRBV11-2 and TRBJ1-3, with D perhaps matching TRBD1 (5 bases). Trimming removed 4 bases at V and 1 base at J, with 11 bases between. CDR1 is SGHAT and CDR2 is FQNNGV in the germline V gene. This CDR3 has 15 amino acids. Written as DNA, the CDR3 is TGTGCCAGCAGCTCAAGGGGTGGGTCTGGAAACACCATATATTTT. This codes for CASSSRGGSGNTIYF.

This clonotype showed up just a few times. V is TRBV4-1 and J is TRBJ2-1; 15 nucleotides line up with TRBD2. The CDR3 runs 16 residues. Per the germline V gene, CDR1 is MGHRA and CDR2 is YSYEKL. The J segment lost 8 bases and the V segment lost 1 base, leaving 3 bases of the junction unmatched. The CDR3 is CASSQGTSGGGDEQFF. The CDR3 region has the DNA TGCGCCAGCAGCCAAGGGACTAGCGGGGGGGGCGATGAGCAGTTCTTC.

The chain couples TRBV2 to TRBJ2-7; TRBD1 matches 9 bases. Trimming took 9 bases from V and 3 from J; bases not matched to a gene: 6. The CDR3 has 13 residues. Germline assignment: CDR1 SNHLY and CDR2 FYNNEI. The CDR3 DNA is TGTGCCAGTAGGACAGGGGTTTACTACGAGCAGTACTTC. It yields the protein CASRTGVYYEQYF.

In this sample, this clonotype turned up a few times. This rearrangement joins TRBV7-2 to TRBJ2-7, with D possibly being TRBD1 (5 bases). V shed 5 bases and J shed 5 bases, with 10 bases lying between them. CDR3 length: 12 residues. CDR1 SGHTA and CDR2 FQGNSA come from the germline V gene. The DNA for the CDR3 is TGTGCCAGCAGCGCAGACAGCCACGAGCAGTACTTC. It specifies CASSADSHEQYF.

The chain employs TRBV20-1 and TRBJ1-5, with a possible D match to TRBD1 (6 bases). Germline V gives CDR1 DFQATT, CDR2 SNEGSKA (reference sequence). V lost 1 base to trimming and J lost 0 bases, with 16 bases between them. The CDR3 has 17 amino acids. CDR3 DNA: TGCAGTGCTAGAGGCCCATTACAGGGATATAGCAATCAGCCCCAGCATTTT. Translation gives CSARGPLQGYSNQPQHF.

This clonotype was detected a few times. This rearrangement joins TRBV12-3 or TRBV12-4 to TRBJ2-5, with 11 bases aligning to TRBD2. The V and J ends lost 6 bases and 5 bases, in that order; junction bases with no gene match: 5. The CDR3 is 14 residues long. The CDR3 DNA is TGTGCCAGCAGAGGTAGCGGGGGGGCTGAGACCCAGTACTTC. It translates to CASRGSGGAETQYF.

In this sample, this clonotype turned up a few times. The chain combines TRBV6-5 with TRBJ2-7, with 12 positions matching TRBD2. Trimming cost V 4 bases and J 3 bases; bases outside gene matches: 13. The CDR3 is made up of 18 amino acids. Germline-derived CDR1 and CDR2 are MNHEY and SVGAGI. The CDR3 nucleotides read TGTGCCAGCAGTTTAAGACTAGCGGGAGTCCCGCCAGGCTACGAGCAGTACTTC. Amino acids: CASSLRLAGVPPGYEQYF.

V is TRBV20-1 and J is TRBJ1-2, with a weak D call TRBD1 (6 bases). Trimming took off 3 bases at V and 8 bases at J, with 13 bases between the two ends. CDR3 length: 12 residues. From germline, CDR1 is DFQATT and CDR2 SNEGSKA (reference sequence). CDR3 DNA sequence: TGCAGTGCTAGCCCCACAGGGAAGGGCTACACCTTC. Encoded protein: CSASPTGKGYTF.